Below are 21 T cell receptor beta chains sequenced from a single sample in a study of tumor and adjacent non-tumor tissue in lung cancer. TCRbeta libraries were built with three rounds of nested PCR, modified from ARM-PCR. TCRdb re-derived calls from the multiplex PCR reads in MiXCR, one entry per CDR3 protein. Among some 100,000 distinct CDR3 sequences listed, 75% to 85% were seen once. RNA was extracted from bulk tissue without any cell sorting. This non-tumor lung sample came from over 3 cm beyond the tumor edge. The sequenced sample was distant non-tumor lung tissue. These receptors originate from a man in his 60s with small cell lung cancer.

The chain carries TRBV5-1 and TRBJ2-2; TRBD2 matches at 8 bases. In germline, CDR1 is SGHRS, CDR2 YFSETQ. V lost 9 bases and J lost 3; bases outside the gene matches: 22. The length of the CDR3 is 19 residues. The CDR3 region is CANSPPPPSGRIDTGELFF. CDR3 DNA: TGCGCCAACAGTCCTCCACCTCCCAGCGGGAGAATCGACACCGGGGAGCTGTTTTTT.

The chain uses TRBV7-9 and TRBJ2-3; D might be TRBD2 (5 bases). The V end was cut by 1 base, the J end by 8 bases, with 13 bases between. The CDR3 is made up of 14 amino acids. Germline CDR1 reads SEHNR; CDR2 reads FQNEAQ (reference sequence). The CDR3 sequence is CASSLVNGGGTQYF. As DNA, the CDR3 is TGTGCCAGCAGCTTAGTTAACGGAGGAGGTACGCAGTATTTT.

Of note for this clonotype: At one end the junction does not follow the germline gene, possibly because of a read error. The chain uses TRBV6-1 and TRBJ2-2, with 10 positions matching TRBD1. The germline CDR1 and CDR2 sequences are MNHNS and SASEGT. The CDR3 consists of 16 residues. As DNA, the CDR3 is TGTACCAGCAGTGTTGGGACAGGGGTAGCAGGCGGGGAGCTGTTGTTT. It codes for CTSSVGTGVAGGELLF.

About this clonotype: Its ends do not fully match the called genes, so a read error is possible. The chain employs TRBV11-2 and TRBJ1-1; D uncertain. Germline V lookup: CDR1 SGHAT, CDR2 FQNNGV. This CDR3 region has 13 residues. CDR3 sequence: CASSPLSEPEAFF. In nucleotides, the CDR3 is TGCGCCAGCAGCCCTCTAAGTGAGCCTGAAGCTTTCTTT.

A remark on this clonotype: Given the absence of the conserved phenylalanine or tryptophan at the CDR3 end, a read error is likely. The chain has TRBV2 and TRBJ1-2, with D unresolved. The CDR3 is 12 amino acids. Per germline, CDR1 SNHLY and CDR2 FYNNEI. The ends were cut back, 6 bases at V and 5 bases at J, with 10 bases in the middle. The CDR3 here is CASRYLPYGYTL. The CDR3 bases are TGTGCCAGCAGGTACTTACCTTATGGCTACACCTTG.

This clonotype is a singleton in its sample. This chain connects TRBV11-2 to TRBJ2-1, with D maybe TRBD2 (5 bases). The CDR3 sequence is 14 residues long. V was clipped by 9 bases and J by 14 bases, with 26 bases between them. CDR1 and CDR2 (germline): SGHAT, FQNNGV. CDR3 sequence: CARQKRQCDNEEFF. CDR3 nucleotide sequence: TGTGCCAGGCAGAAGCGGCAGTGCGACAATGAAGAGTTCTTC. Supplemented by reference TRBV11-2 and TRBJ2-1, the full variable domain reads EAGVAQSPRYKIIEKRQSVAFWCNPISGHATLYWYQQILGQGPKLLIQFQNNGVVDDSQLPKDRFSAERLKGVDSTLKIQPAKLEDSAVYLCARQKRQCDNEEFFGPGTRLTVL.

A note on this clonotype: It is likely a read error, because the conserved phenylalanine at the end of the CDR3 is missing. The chain employs TRBV5-4 and TRBJ2-2, with D possibly being TRBD2 (6 bases). The CDR3 sequence is 14 residues long. The germline gives CDR1 SGHNT, CDR2 YYREEE (reference sequence). The V and J ends lost 4 bases and 8 bases respectively, with 15 bases between them. DNA of the CDR3: TGTGCCAGCAGCCCGGACTACAGATCGGGGGAGCTGTTTCTT. It yields the protein CASSPDYRSGELFL.

By share, this clonotype counts as medium-sized. J is TRBJ1-6 and V is TRBV4-2, with TRBD1 as a possible D gene (5 bases). CDR1 is LGHNA and CDR2 is YNFKEQ in the germline V gene. V was trimmed by 0 bases and J by 9 bases, leaving 12 bases between them. The CDR3 extends over 15 amino acids. CDR3 residues: CASSQDLRGGSPLHF. In nucleotides, the CDR3 is TGTGCCAGCAGCCAAGATTTAAGGGGCGGTTCACCCCTCCACTTT.

Worth noting for this clonotype: At one end the junction does not follow the germline gene, possibly because of a read error. The chain is built from TRBV29-1 and TRBJ2-7; no reliable D call. The CDR3 extends over 11 amino acids. Germline V lookup: CDR1 SQVTM, CDR2 ANQGSEA. This chain's CDR3 is CIVSTTDEQYF. The CDR3 bases are TGTATCGTCTCGACCACGGACGAGCAGTACTTC.

About this clonotype: Germline and junction disagree at one end, which may indicate a read error. This chain links TRBV6-1 with TRBJ2-3, with unresolved D. The CDR3 has 14 residues. CDR1 is MNHNS and CDR2 is SASEGT in the germline V gene. The DNA of the CDR3 is TGTGCCACCAGTGAAGGATCCTTTACAGATACGCAGTATTTT. Its protein is CATSEGSFTDTQYF.

As to this clonotype: One end of the junction does not line up with germline, which may come from a read error. The chain employs TRBV11-1 and TRBJ2-5; D not certain. The CDR3 length is 17 residues. Germline-derived CDR1 and CDR2 are SGHAT and FQDESV (reference sequence). In DNA form, the CDR3 reads TGTGCCTGCAGCTTAGACGCCCTCAGGAAAGGGCGAGAGACCCAGTACTTC. It is translated as CACSLDALRKGRETQYF.

Notes on this clonotype: The junction departs from the called germline gene at one end, perhaps through a read error. This rearrangement joins TRBV4-2 to TRBJ2-7; unclear D gene. The germline V gene has CDR1 LGHNA and CDR2 YNFKEQ. CDR3 length: 15 residues. The CDR3 loop is CASSQEHGEHYEQYF. DNA of the CDR3: TGTGCCAGCAGCCAAGAGCATGGAGAACACTACGAGCAATACTTC.

In its sample, this clonotype was seen a few times. This may come from a read error, since a much larger clone is one base off. The gene calls are TRBV5-1 and TRBJ1-3, with D perhaps TRBD1 (5 bases). The CDR3 totals 14 residues. Germline V gene sequence: CDR1 SGHRS, CDR2 YFSETQ. V lost 3 bases and J 0 bases, leaving 7 bases between the germline ends. The CDR3 is CASSSRGSGNTIYF. The CDR3 nucleotides are TGCGCCAGCAGCTCAAGGGGCTCTGGAAACACCATATATTTT.

V and J are TRBV11-2 and TRBJ2-2, with D hard to call. In germline, CDR1 is SGHAT, CDR2 FQNNGV. CDR3 length: 13 residues. Trimming took 9 bases from V and 5 from J, leaving 13 bases between them. The CDR3: CASRCVVTGELFF. The CDR3 DNA reads TGTGCCAGTAGATGTGTAGTTACCGGGGAGCTGTTTTTT.

This clonotype was observed a few times. Germline and junction disagree at one end, which may indicate a read error. The chain links TRBV6-6 to TRBJ2-3; D may match TRBD1 or TRBD2 (5 bases each). The CDR3 contains 15 residues. Per the germline V gene, CDR1 is MNHNY and CDR2 is SVGAGI (reference sequence). In DNA form, the CDR3 reads TGTGCCAGCAGTCGGGGCCGGCCTTTCACAGATATGCAGTATTTT. This translates into CASSRGRPFTDMQYF.

To note about this clonotype: A much larger clone differs from this one at a single base, so this may be a read error. Since the CDR3 does not end with the conserved phenylalanine or tryptophan, this likely comes from a read error. This chain joins TRBV28 and TRBJ2-4, with D perhaps TRBD1 (6 bases). The CDR3 runs to 13 residues. V was trimmed by 4 bases and J by 9 bases, leaving 13 bases between them. Germline CDR1 and CDR2: MDHEN and SYDVKM. Here the CDR3 DNA reads TGTGCCAGCAGTTCAACAGGGTTGCGCATTCAGTACTTA. Translating gives CASSSTGLRIQYL.

On this clonotype: One junction end disagrees with the germline gene, perhaps due to a read error. The V and J genes are TRBV6-1 and TRBJ1-2; D unresolved. In germline, CDR1 is MNHNS, CDR2 SASEGT. The CDR3 covers 14 residues. This CDR3 is CASIEERRGYGYTF. Here the CDR3 DNA reads TGTGCCAGCATTGAAGAAAGACGCGGCTATGGCTACACCTTC.

On this clonotype: The junction departs from germline at one end; a sequencing error may be responsible. The V and J genes are TRBV6-5 and TRBJ2-1, with D maybe TRBD1 (6 bases). The germline V gene encodes CDR1 MNHEY and CDR2 SVGAGI. The CDR3 is made up of 15 amino acids. The CDR3 spells CASSYRQAWLGEQSF. The CDR3 DNA reads as TGTGCCAGCAGTTACCGACAGGCATGGCTCGGTGAGCAGTCCTTC.

The gene calls are TRBV20-1 and TRBJ2-3; no reliable D call. The CDR3 runs to 13 residues. Germline CDR1 reads DFQATT; CDR2 reads SNEGSKA (reference sequence). The V end lost 0 bases, the J end lost 6 bases, and 10 bases lay between the germline ends. The CDR3 region has the DNA TGCAGTGCTAGAGATTCAGCCCCTGATACGCAGTATTTT. Its translation is CSARDSAPDTQYF.

Concerning this clonotype: The conserved closing phenylalanine or tryptophan is absent in this CDR3, likely reflecting a read error. This rearrangement joins TRBV6-2 or TRBV6-3 to TRBJ2-5; D uncertain. Germline values: CDR1 MNHEY, CDR2 SVGEGT. CDR3 length: 13 amino acids. CDR3 protein: CPSSYEVQETQYI. CDR3 coding DNA: TGTCCCAGCAGTTACGAGGTCCAAGAGACCCAGTACATC.

This clonotype was counted between two and nine times. The DNA of the CDR3 is TGTGCCAGAGGCGCCCCGGATAGCCCTACCGGGGAGCTGTTTTTT. It translates to CARGAPDSPTGELFF. The genes are TRBV7-3 and TRBJ2-2, with D uncertain. The V gene's germline CDR1 is SGHTA and CDR2 FQGTGA. The ends were cut back, 9 bases at V and 5 bases at J, with 19 bases in the middle. The CDR3 length is 15 residues.